Below, one TCR beta chain is given with its context. The data belong to a study of T cell changes during pregnancy in multiple sclerosis. This table comes from immunoSEQ multiplex PCR, and its TCRdb copy is limited to in-frame clones, with some not included. The table shows tens of thousands of clones, with more than 85% occurring only once. The trim removed 3 bases at V and 3 bases at J, leaving 6 bases unmatched. In germline, CDR1 is KGHSH, CDR2 LQKENI. There are 15 residues in the CDR3. The specimen was peripheral blood, collected before pregnancy. The receptor was isolated from a female donor with multiple sclerosis, enrolled in a pregnancy study. The chain combines TRBV18 with TRBJ1-1, with TRBD1 matching over 8 bases. Here the CDR3 reads CASSPRQGWDTEAFF. CDR3 coding DNA: TGTGCCAGCTCACCGCGACAGGGGTGGGACACTGAAGCTTTCTTT.